Listed here are 10 T cell receptor beta chains from one sample, sequenced in a study of response to subunit inactivated influenza vaccine. TCRdb independently ran MiXCR on the RT-PCR reads; one entry per CDR3 protein. Among 430,000 or so distinct CDR3 sequences listed, approximately 10% were seen once. The sample consisted of PBMCs from blood, taken about 40 days after vaccination. These receptors came from a man aged 45-60 years who received an inactivated influenza vaccine.

The chain is built from TRBV20-1 and TRBJ1-5; a weak D match, TRBD1 (5 bases). This CDR3 spans 14 amino acids. The germline gives CDR1 DFQATT, CDR2 SNEGSKA (reference sequence). Trimming shortened V by 7 bases and J by 4 bases, and 17 bases separated the two germline ends. The CDR3 DNA is TGCAGTGTTGCGGCGGGACCCCCAAATCAGCCCCAGCATTTT. Protein sequence: CSVAAGPPNQPQHF.

This clonotype turned up a few times. This chain links TRBV14 with TRBJ2-5; D is uncertain. The CDR3 length is 13 residues. With 4 bases removed from V and 2 bases from J, the gap between germline ends came to 8 bases. CDR1 is SGHDN and CDR2 is FVKESK in the germline V gene. Written as DNA, the CDR3 is TGTGCCAGCAGCCCCCTCGCGCAAGAGACCCAGTACTTC. Amino acid sequence: CASSPLAQETQYF.

The chain links TRBV20-1 to TRBJ2-7, with TRBD2 as a possible D gene (5 bases). This CDR3 comprises 12 residues. The V gene lost 3 bases and the J gene lost 7 bases, with 13 bases spanning the gap. CDR1 is DFQATT, CDR2 SNEGSKA, per germline (reference sequence). CDR3 amino acids: CSASRGPPEQYF. The CDR3 DNA sequence: TGCAGTGCTAGCCGCGGGCCGCCTGAGCAGTACTTC.

The V and J genes are TRBV5-1 and TRBJ2-1; TRBD1 matches at 8 bases. Trimming cost V 1 base and J 5 bases; bases outside gene matches: 5. The length of the CDR3 is 15 residues. CDR1 is SGHRS and CDR2 is YFSETQ in the germline V gene. DNA for the CDR3: TGCGCCAGCAGCTTGACGGGACAGGTACACAATGAGCAGTTCTTC. Translating it yields CASSLTGQVHNEQFF.

This clonotype has only a few counts. The CDR3 loop reads CSVARDTLYEQYF. CDR3 nucleotides: TGCAGCGTTGCCCGGGACACTCTCTACGAGCAGTACTTC. The chain links TRBV29-1 to TRBJ2-7; maybe TRBD1 (6 bases). This CDR3 contains 13 residues. V lost 4 bases and J lost 3, with 13 bases in between. Germline CDR1 and CDR2: SQVTM and ANQGSEA.

The chain has TRBV28 and TRBJ1-2; D is uncertain. Germline V CDR1 and CDR2: MDHEN, SYDVKM. CDR3 length equals 14 residues. Trimming took 3 bases from V and 4 from J, leaving 12 bases between them. CDR3 nucleotide sequence: TGTGCCAGCAGTTTGGAGAGGGCTCGCTATGGCTACACCTTC. Its translation: CASSLERARYGYTF.

Many counts were recorded for this clonotype. The CDR3 spells CASSRQTGGQHF. The DNA for the CDR3 is TGTGCCAGCAGCCGGCAAACAGGGGGTCAGCATTTT. The chain combines TRBV5-6 with TRBJ1-5, with 8 bases that match TRBD1. Germline trimming cut 4 bases from V and 13 bases from J; bases unmatched to any gene: 7. Germline CDR1 and CDR2: SGHDT and YYEEEE. This CDR3 spans 12 amino acids.

V and J are TRBV20-1 and TRBJ2-1; TRBD2 might be the D (5 bases). The germline gives CDR1 DFQATT, CDR2 SNEGSKA (reference sequence). V lost 5 bases, J lost 5 bases, and 13 bases lay in between. CDR3 length equals 13 residues. The CDR3 region has the DNA TGCAGTGCTCCTGTTCGGGGAAACAATGAGCAGTTCTTC. Its translation is CSAPVRGNNEQFF.

The chain combines TRBV11-2 with TRBJ2-1; no clear D. The CDR3 totals 14 residues. Trimming cost V 0 bases and J 3 bases, with 6 bases left between them. Germline CDR1 reads SGHAT; CDR2 reads FQNNGV. This CDR3 reads CASSLDPSYNEQFF. The CDR3 nucleotides are TGTGCCAGCAGCTTAGATCCAAGCTACAATGAGCAGTTCTTC.

The V gene is TRBV5-1, the J gene TRBJ2-1; 10 nucleotides align to TRBD1. Germline lookup yields CDR1 SGHRS and CDR2 YFSETQ. The ends lost 2 bases at V and 7 bases at J; junction bases unmatched: 9. This CDR3 region has 16 residues. CDR3 residues: CASSFGTGDLGNEQFF. CDR3 sequence (DNA): TGCGCCAGCAGCTTTGGGACAGGGGATCTGGGGAATGAGCAGTTCTTC.